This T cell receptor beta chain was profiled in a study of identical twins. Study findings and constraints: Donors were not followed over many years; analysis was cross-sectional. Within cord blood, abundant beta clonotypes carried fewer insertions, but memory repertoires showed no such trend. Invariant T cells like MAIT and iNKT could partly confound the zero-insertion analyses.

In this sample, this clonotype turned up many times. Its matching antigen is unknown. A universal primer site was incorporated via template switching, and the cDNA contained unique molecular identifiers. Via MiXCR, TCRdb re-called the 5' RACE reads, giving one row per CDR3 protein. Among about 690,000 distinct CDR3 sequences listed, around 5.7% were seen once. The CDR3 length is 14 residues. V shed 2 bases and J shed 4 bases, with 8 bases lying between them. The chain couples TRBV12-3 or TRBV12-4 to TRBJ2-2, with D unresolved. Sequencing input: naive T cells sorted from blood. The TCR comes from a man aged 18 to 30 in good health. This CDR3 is CASSLKASTGELFF. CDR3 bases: TGTGCCAGCAGTTTAAAAGCTTCCACCGGGGAGCTGTTTTTT.